Each of the 7 T cell receptor beta chains below was sequenced from the same sample in a study of blood T cell repertoires in COVID-19. Data came from immunoSEQ multiplex PCR; TCRdb stores just in-frame clones and leaves some out. The sample contains around 160,000 clones, 80% to 95% of which appear only once. Sequenced material: peripheral blood. Source of these receptors: a woman in her sixties or seventies with COVID-19, enrolled during active disease.

This chain uses TRBV11-2 with TRBJ1-1, with a tentative D call TRBD1 (5 bases). This CDR3 has 17 amino acids. Germline lookup yields CDR1 SGHAT and CDR2 FQNNGV. Between the trimmed V and J ends, which lost 1 base and 0 bases, there was a span of 15 bases. DNA of the CDR3: TGTGCCAGCAGCTTAGTGCCAGGGAACATAATGAACACTGAAGCTTTCTTT. Protein product: CASSLVPGNIMNTEAFF.

The V call is TRBV20-1, the J call TRBJ2-7; no clear D gene. V lost 5 bases to trimming and J lost 4 bases, with 9 bases between them. This CDR3 comprises 11 residues. CDR1 DFQATT and CDR2 SNEGSKA come from the germline V gene (reference sequence). The CDR3: CSALAAYEQYF. For the CDR3, the DNA is TGCAGTGCTCTCGCGGCGTACGAGCAGTACTTC.

The rearrangement joins TRBV12-3 or TRBV12-4 to TRBJ1-1, with TRBD1 matching 8 bases. The CDR3 extends over 12 amino acids. V trimming: 6 bases; J trimming: 9 bases; junction bases outside the gene matches: 6. CDR3 amino acids: CASSPGTGKAFF. CDR3 DNA: TGTGCCAGCAGCCCCGGGACAGGTAAAGCTTTCTTT.

The chain uses TRBV18 and TRBJ1-1; no clear D. The CDR3 length is 15 residues. CDR1 and CDR2 from the germline V gene are KGHSH and LQKENI. Trimming removed 0 bases at V and 1 base at J, with 9 bases between. CDR3 coding DNA: TGTGCCAGCTCACCACCTGAAACGAGGAACACTGAAGCTTTCTTT. Its translation is CASSPPETRNTEAFF.

The rearrangement links TRBV5-6 to TRBJ2-3; 8 nucleotides match TRBD2. The CDR3 loop spans 15 amino acids. After removal of 4 bases from V and 4 bases from J, the junction contained 8 bases not matched to a gene. Germline CDR1 is SGHDT and CDR2 is YYEEEE. CDR3 sequence (DNA): TGTGCCAGCAGCACCGGGACTAGAGGGGCAGATACGCAGTATTTT. It is translated as CASSTGTRGADTQYF.

The chain has TRBV27 and TRBJ2-5; 7 positions match TRBD2. The CDR3 runs to 13 residues. CDR1 and CDR2 (germline): MNHEY, SMNVEV (reference sequence). With V trimmed by 2 bases and J by 5 bases, 2 bases remained unmatched. This chain's CDR3 is CASSLPGGETQYF. Written as DNA, the CDR3 is TGTGCCAGCAGTTTACCCGGGGGGGAGACCCAGTACTTC.

This chain joins TRBV6-2 or TRBV6-3 and TRBJ2-1, with 9 bases identical to TRBD2. J gave up 2 bases and V 4 bases, and 3 bases lay outside the gene matches. The CDR3 covers 15 residues. The germline gives CDR1 MNHEY, CDR2 SVGEGT. CDR3 sequence (DNA): TGTGCCAGCAGTTTTCTAGCGGGGACCTACAATGAGCAGTTCTTC. Its protein is CASSFLAGTYNEQFF.